The present T cell receptor (beta chain) was sequenced within a study of T cell responses to AZD1222 COVID-19 vaccine. Assay used: immunoSEQ multiplex PCR; TCRdb lists only in-frame clones, some missing. The table lists about 120,000 clones, roughly 87% of them singletons. As regards this clone: Its cognate antigen is unknown.

The germline V and J ends were trimmed by 4 bases and 2 bases, with 9 bases remaining between them. The CDR3 totals 13 residues. Germline loops: CDR1 GTSNPN, CDR2 SVGIG (reference sequence). Findings of the study overall: Clonal diversity was possibly underestimated; the donors were predominantly white British and more often female. Spike-specific TCRs gained breadth and depth after people received two AZD1222 doses. The CD4 TCRs associated with vaccination extended across spike and predominated at 160-218 and 743-854.

The sequences come from peripheral blood, collected on day 0 of AZD1222 vaccination. This receptor was identified in an adult in good health. The chain uses TRBV30 and TRBJ1-3; possibly TRBD1 for D (5 bases). The CDR3 DNA reads TGTGCCTGGAATCAGGGCGCTGGAAACACCATATATTTT. As protein: CAWNQGAGNTIYF.